The 27 T cell receptor beta chains below all came from one sample that was sequenced in a study of T cell repertoires in cytomegalovirus infection. Which antigens these TCRs recognize remains unknown. TCRdb re-called the reads with MiXCR, one entry per CDR3 protein. The data show 300,000 or so distinct CDR3 sequences, around 25% seen once. The input for sequencing was cultured PBMCs, taken from culture after CMV antigen stimulation. Receptors originate from a human donor in good health (CMV status not recorded). Some clones in this sample may be carry-over from other donors' samples.

This clonotype showed up just a few times. The rearrangement uses TRBV6-5 and TRBJ2-1; D call uncertain. Germline assignment: CDR1 MNHEY and CDR2 SVGAGI. CDR3 length: 16 amino acids. The V and J ends lost 0 bases and 7 bases respectively, with 16 bases between them. In DNA form, the CDR3 reads TGTGCCAGCAGTTACTCGGCGGCACTATCCACGAATGAGCAGTTCTTC. This translates into CASSYSAALSTNEQFF.

This clonotype has more than one count but fewer than ten. V and J are TRBV7-9 and TRBJ1-6, with a weak D call TRBD1 (6 bases). Trimming removed 7 bases at V and 13 bases at J, with 14 bases between. The CDR3 totals 12 residues. Germline V gene sequence: CDR1 SEHNR, CDR2 FQNEAQ (reference sequence). The CDR3 here is CASTQQGYPLHF. CDR3 in DNA: TGTGCCAGCACACAACAGGGTTATCCCCTCCACTTT.

This clonotype was recorded at least ten times. The chain joins TRBV10-3 to TRBJ1-2; D is unresolved. V was trimmed by 3 bases and J by 0 bases, leaving 14 bases between them. The CDR3 totals 16 residues. The V gene's germline CDR1 is ENHRY and CDR2 SYGVKD. The CDR3 reads CAISEGPVRSNYGYTF. The CDR3 nucleotides are TGTGCCATCAGTGAAGGGCCCGTCAGATCTAACTATGGCTACACCTTC.

J is TRBJ2-7 and V is TRBV29-1; 9 bases agree with TRBD2. The CDR3 runs to 13 residues. Germline CDR1 is SQVTM and CDR2 is ANQGSEA. The junction had 8 bases not matched to a gene; V was cut back by 5 bases and J by 6 bases. CDR3 amino acids: CSVHSGRGGEQYF. Here the CDR3 DNA reads TGCAGCGTTCATAGCGGGAGAGGAGGCGAGCAGTACTTC.

The sample holds many counts of this clonotype. CDR3 amino acids: CASSLVPGREEKLFF. The CDR3 DNA follows: TGTGCCAGCAGCTTAGTTCCGGGAAGAGAAGAAAAACTGTTTTTT. The chain carries TRBV7-6 and TRBJ1-4; D ambiguous. Trimming left V 1 base short and J 8 bases short, with 14 bases between. The CDR3 length is 15 residues. CDR1 and CDR2 (germline): SGHVS, FNYEAQ.

This clonotype has at least ten counts. The rearrangement joins TRBV11-1 to TRBJ2-1; 7 nucleotides match TRBD2. J gave up 4 bases and V 2 bases, and 8 bases lay outside the gene matches. The CDR3 is 16 residues long. The germline V gene encodes CDR1 SGHAT and CDR2 FQDESV (reference sequence). The CDR3 is CASSLYGGSGYNEQFF. The CDR3, as DNA: TGTGCCAGCAGCTTATATGGCGGGAGCGGGTACAATGAGCAGTTCTTC.

This clonotype was detected only a few times. The CDR3 DNA is TGTGCCAGCAGCCCACCCCCGCTGATGATTGGCTACAATGAGCAGTTCTTC. This sequence encodes CASSPPPLMIGYNEQFF. This chain connects TRBV6-2 or TRBV6-3 to TRBJ2-1; D gene ambiguous. Germline CDR1 is MNHEY and CDR2 is SVGEGT. V lost 6 bases, J lost 3 bases, and 21 bases lay in between. The CDR3 loop spans 17 amino acids.

This clonotype has only a few counts. The chain uses TRBV6-2 or TRBV6-3 and TRBJ1-1; D perhaps matches TRBD1 (6 bases). The CDR3 sequence is 14 residues long. The germline V gene encodes CDR1 MNHEY and CDR2 SVGEGT. The V gene lost 1 base and the J gene lost 6 bases, with 12 bases spanning the gap. CDR3 residues: CASSYFRGSAEAFF. For the CDR3, the DNA is TGTGCCAGCAGTTACTTCAGGGGTTCCGCTGAAGCTTTCTTT.

The J gene is TRBJ2-1, the V gene TRBV7-2, with D maybe TRBD2 (5 bases). The V gene lost 3 bases and the J gene lost 6 bases, with 15 bases spanning the gap. The CDR3 totals 15 residues. Per the germline V gene, CDR1 is SGHTA and CDR2 is FQGNSA. CDR3 protein: CASSFVDSGFNEQFF. The CDR3 nucleotides are TGTGCCAGCAGCTTCGTGGACTCGGGGTTCAATGAGCAGTTCTTC.

The chain couples TRBV10-3 to TRBJ2-1, with 13 bases aligning to TRBD2. In germline, CDR1 is ENHRY, CDR2 SYGVKD. The CDR3 loop spans 18 amino acids. V lost 2 bases, J lost 0 bases, and 4 bases stayed unmatched. The CDR3 loop is CAISEGLAGASSYNEQFF. CDR3 in DNA: TGTGCCATCAGTGAGGGACTAGCGGGAGCTTCCTCCTACAATGAGCAGTTCTTC.

This clonotype has at least ten counts. The chain carries TRBV2 and TRBJ1-4, with D maybe TRBD1 (5 bases). Germline CDR1 SNHLY, CDR2 FYNNEI. The germline V and J ends were trimmed by 8 bases and 5 bases, with 12 bases remaining between them. The CDR3 loop spans 13 amino acids. CDR3 nucleotides: TGTGCCAGCGGAGGGGTTCCGAATGAAAAACTGTTTTTT. The encoded protein is CASGGVPNEKLFF.

This sequence joins TRBV19 and TRBJ2-1, with TRBD2 identical over 14 bases. The CDR3 has 16 amino acids. Germline V lookup: CDR1 LNHDA, CDR2 SQIVND (reference sequence). J gave up 10 bases and V 7 bases, and 12 bases lay outside the gene matches. In DNA, the CDR3 is TGTGCCAGTATGAGGCCGGGACTAGCGGGAGTTGACGAGCAGTTCTTC. Translation: CASMRPGLAGVDEQFF.

This clonotype has a handful of counts. The CDR3 sequence is CASSGWGTGGEAFF. The DNA for the CDR3 is TGTGCCAGCTCTGGATGGGGGACAGGGGGGGAAGCTTTCTTT. The genes are TRBV6-6 and TRBJ1-1, with 11 bases that match TRBD1. V trimming: 8 bases; J trimming: 8 bases; junction bases outside the gene matches: 10. The length of the CDR3 is 14 residues. Germline-derived CDR1 and CDR2 are MNHNY and SVGAGI (reference sequence).

The V gene is TRBV20-1, the J gene TRBJ2-3, with 7 bases identical to TRBD2. This CDR3 has 13 residues. CDR1 is DFQATT, CDR2 SNEGSKA, per germline (reference sequence). With 5 bases clipped from V and 0 bases from J, the junction kept 2 bases outside the gene matches. This CDR3 reads CSAGSGSTDTQYF. Here the CDR3 DNA reads TGCAGTGCTGGTAGCGGGAGCACAGATACGCAGTATTTT.

The chain couples TRBV18 to TRBJ2-7; D perhaps matches TRBD2 (6 bases). Trimming shortened V by 1 base and J by 3 bases, and 7 bases separated the two germline ends. Germline V gene sequence: CDR1 KGHSH, CDR2 LQKENI. The CDR3 sequence is 13 residues long. CDR3 in DNA: TGTGCCAGCTCACCACTAGCGGACTACGAGCAGTACGTC. The encoded protein is CASSPLADYEQYV.

This chain uses TRBV9 with TRBJ2-5; D gene unclear. The V gene's germline CDR1 is SGDLS and CDR2 YYNGEE. The CDR3 length is 12 residues. Trimming pared 4 bases from V and 4 bases from J, leaving 8 bases between. This CDR3 is CASSFSSETQYF. CDR3 nucleotide sequence: TGTGCCAGCAGCTTTTCCTCAGAGACCCAGTACTTC.

The rearrangement links TRBV18 to TRBJ2-2; D gene unclear. Germline V CDR1 and CDR2: KGHSH, LQKENI. The CDR3 has 15 amino acids. The V end lost 3 bases, the J end lost 6 bases, and 14 bases lay between the germline ends. CDR3 bases: TGTGCCAGCTCACCGGACCGGCTGGGCTCCGGGGAGCTGTTTTTT. Its protein product is CASSPDRLGSGELFF.

At least ten counts were recorded for this clonotype. This rearrangement joins TRBV7-8 to TRBJ1-1; a possible D gene is TRBD1 (6 bases). Germline V gives CDR1 SGHVS, CDR2 FQNEAQ. V was clipped by 2 bases and J by 1 base, with 17 bases between them. The CDR3 has 17 residues. As DNA, the CDR3 is TGTGCCAGCAGCTTAAAGTGGTTCGGGGGGGCGAACACTGAAGCTTTCTTT. Amino acid sequence: CASSLKWFGGANTEAFF. Combining the CDR3 with reference TRBV7-8 and TRBJ1-1 gives the whole variable domain GAGVSQSPRYKVAKRGQDVALRCDPISGHVSLFWYQQALGQGPEFLTYFQNEAQLDKSGLPSDRFFAERPEGSVSTLKIQRTQQEDSAVYLCASSLKWFGGANTEAFFGQGTRLTVV.

This clonotype occurred a few times. The rearrangement links TRBV5-1 to TRBJ2-3; 8 bases line up with TRBD1. The J segment lost 2 bases and the V segment lost 2 bases, leaving 7 bases of the junction unmatched. Germline V gives CDR1 SGHRS, CDR2 YFSETQ. This CDR3 spans 16 amino acids. CDR3 sequence reads: CASSFRDRSYTDTQYF. The CDR3 coding sequence is TGCGCCAGCAGCTTCCGGGACAGGAGTTACACAGATACGCAGTATTTT.

There are a few counts of this clonotype. The chain recombines TRBV5-6 with TRBJ1-2; no firm D call. The CDR3 totals 13 residues. Trimming stripped 1 base from V and 4 bases from J, with 8 bases between. Looked up from germline, CDR1 is SGHDT and CDR2 is YYEEEE. The CDR3 here is CASSLQDLYGYTF. The CDR3 coding sequence is TGTGCCAGCAGCTTGCAGGATCTCTATGGCTACACCTTC.

In its sample, this clonotype was seen a few times. This chain connects TRBV20-1 to TRBJ1-2; D ambiguous. Trimming removed 3 bases at V and 2 bases at J, with 4 bases between. Germline CDR1 is DFQATT and CDR2 is SNEGSKA (reference sequence). The CDR3 loop spans 11 amino acids. CDR3 in DNA: TGCAGTGCTAGCCCAAACTATGGCTACACCTTC. Residues: CSASPNYGYTF.

This clonotype was seen a few times. V usage is TRBV10-1 and J usage is TRBJ2-1, with 10 bases matching TRBD2. V lost 8 bases, J lost 7 bases, and 8 bases stayed unmatched. Germline V gene lookup returns CDR1 WNHNN and CDR2 SYGVQD (reference sequence). The CDR3 totals 14 residues. CDR3 DNA: TGCGCCAGCCGAGCGGGAGGGATTGGTAATGAGCAGTTCTTC. Translation gives CASRAGGIGNEQFF.

J is TRBJ2-7 and V is TRBV6-2 or TRBV6-3; D may correspond to TRBD1 or TRBD2 (5 bases each). This CDR3 spans 14 amino acids. V lost 2 bases and J lost 2, with 10 bases in between. Germline assignment: CDR1 MNHEY and CDR2 SVGEGT. The CDR3: CASSYAGAAYEQYF. In nucleotides, the CDR3 is TGTGCCAGCAGTTACGCCGGGGCCGCCTACGAGCAGTACTTC.

V usage is TRBV6-8 and J usage is TRBJ2-7; 16 bases line up with TRBD2. Losses at the gene ends were 8 bases for V and 2 bases for J; bases not matched to a gene: 6. Germline V CDR1 and CDR2: MNHGY, SAAAGT. This CDR3 spans 16 amino acids. The CDR3 loop reads CASGGTSGRAPYEQYF. The CDR3 DNA sequence: TGTGCCAGCGGAGGGACTAGCGGGAGGGCACCCTACGAGCAGTACTTC.

The sample holds many counts of this clonotype. The rearrangement uses TRBV7-2 and TRBJ2-1; D call uncertain. CDR1 is SGHTA and CDR2 is FQGNSA in the germline V gene. V was cut by 1 base and J by 4 bases, with 14 bases left in between. CDR3 length: 16 amino acids. CDR3 residues: CASSLEYPTEYNEQFF. CDR3 bases: TGTGCCAGCAGCTTAGAGTACCCTACAGAATACAATGAGCAGTTCTTC.

This clonotype was counted many times. The chain is built from TRBV7-2 and TRBJ1-1; D is unresolved. The CDR3 covers 12 residues. The germline gives CDR1 SGHTA, CDR2 FQGNSA. V lost 5 bases and J lost 5, with 9 bases in between. CDR3 amino acids: CASSPQVTEAFF. CDR3 nucleotide sequence: TGTGCCAGCAGCCCACAAGTGACTGAAGCTTTCTTT. The full variable domain, with the rest looked up from reference TRBV7-2 and TRBJ1-1, is GAGVSQSPSNKVTEKGKDVELRCDPISGHTALYWYRQSLGQGLEFLIYFQGNSAPDKSGLPSDRFSAERTGGSVSTLTIQRTQQEDSAVYLCASSPQVTEAFFGQGTRLTVV.

This clonotype appeared a few times. The V and J genes are TRBV4-3 and TRBJ2-3, with 8 bases fitting TRBD1. The CDR3 covers 14 residues. After removal of 4 bases from V and 5 bases from J, the junction contained 5 bases not matched to a gene. Germline CDR1 reads LGHNA; CDR2 reads YSLEER. CDR3 sequence (DNA): TGCGCCAGCAGCCCCGGACAGGGTAGAGATACGCAGTATTTT. It translates to CASSPGQGRDTQYF.